This TCR beta chain stems from a study of control samples from healthy donors and cancer patients. Measured with immunoSEQ multiplex PCR; TCRdb has only the in-frame clones, and not every one. This table has about 120,000 clones, roughly 90% appearing once. CDR1 and CDR2 from the germline V gene are LGHNA and YNFKEQ. V was pared by 0 bases and J by 0 bases, with 10 bases of the junction left unmatched. The CDR3 has 18 residues. The chain recombines TRBV4-2 with TRBJ2-7, with 8 bases fitting TRBD2. This TCR derives from a man aged 50 to 59 in good health. The material sequenced was blood. The CDR3 DNA reads as TGTGCCAGCAGCCAAGAGGTCCCTAGCGGGTGGAGCTCCTACGAGCAGTACTTC. Amino acids: CASSQEVPSGWSSYEQYF.